This record covers a single TCR beta chain. The antigen is not known. The data are from a study of T cell responses to AZD1222 COVID-19 vaccine. Overall study results and limits: White British ancestry dominated among donors, who included more females, and clonal diversity was possibly underestimated. Spike-specific TCR repertoires showed rising breadth and depth after two AZD1222 doses. Only a handful of AZD1222 recipients, several in all, had baseline seropositivity. Without day 14 samples, only post-peak T cell repertoires were studied.

Produced via immunoSEQ multiplex PCR; TCRdb's table is partial and in-frame only. Of around 100,000 clones listed, roughly nine tenths are singletons. Germline CDR1 reads SGHKS; CDR2 reads YYEKEE (reference sequence). V was pared by 0 bases and J by 4 bases, with 14 bases between. This CDR3 is 15 amino acids long. The rearrangement links TRBV5-5 to TRBJ2-7; weak D call: TRBD2 (6 bases). The sequenced sample was peripheral blood, obtained 28 days after the second AZD1222 dose. This clonotype originated in an adult who received the AZD1222 COVID-19 vaccine. CDR3 residues: CASSLARGGMYEQYF. The CDR3 nucleotides read TGTGCCAGCAGCTTGGCTCGTGGCGGGATGTACGAGCAGTACTTC.